The sequence of this T cell receptor (beta chain) was determined in a study of vaccination and CD4 T cells after COVID-19. Of note for this clonotype: What it recognizes is unknown.

Specified treatment: roughly 10-day PBMC culture with coronavirus spike peptide pools or control peptides (ViraFEST assay). The V and J ends lost 5 bases and 0 bases, in that order; junction bases with no gene match: 4. Germline V gene sequence: CDR1 SNHLY, CDR2 FYNNEI. The CDR3 has 15 residues. Sequencing of cultured CD4+ T cell DNA used the Oncomine TCR Beta short-read assay. TCRdb passed the PCR reads through MiXCR, listing each CDR3 protein once. The table shows about 8,900 distinct CDR3 sequences, with 50% to 80% occurring only once. The origin of this receptor is a human donor who had recovered from COVID-19. Sequenced material: CD4+ T cells from blood, cultured in vitro. The J gene is TRBJ2-3, the V gene TRBV2; 8 bases are shared with TRBD2. CDR3: CASSPGTRSTDTQYF. The CDR3 region has the DNA TGTGCCAGCAGTCCCGGGACTAGAAGCACAGATACGCAGTATTTT.